The entry that follows covers one TCR beta chain sequence. Its antigen is as yet unknown. Looked up from germline, CDR1 is MNHNS and CDR2 is SASEGT. The CDR3 is made up of 16 amino acids. V shed 4 bases and J shed 2 bases, with 15 bases lying between them. Time point indicated: new active TB diagnosis, blood taken before or within 7 days of starting treatment. Active tuberculosis patients were new diagnoses, HIV-seronegative, South African, and aged 18 years or older. This sample is part of a study of T cells in tuberculosis. TCRdb's table, derived via immunoSEQ multiplex PCR, lists solely in-frame clones and lacks some. The table includes 30,000 to 35,000 clones, 80% to 95% detected once. The study's findings and limits: Active tuberculosis alpha repertoires lay closer to GMM-specific TCRs than controls'. Smaller alpha distances in active tuberculosis partly reflected shorter CDR3-alpha lengths.

Sample: PBMCs, taken at tuberculosis diagnosis. The chain recombines TRBV6-1 with TRBJ1-3; unclear D gene. The TCR was taken from an adult with tuberculosis. CDR3 coding DNA: TGTGCCAGCAGTGCCACCATGCGTGCGGCTGGAAACACCATATATTTT. Translation gives CASSATMRAAGNTIYF.